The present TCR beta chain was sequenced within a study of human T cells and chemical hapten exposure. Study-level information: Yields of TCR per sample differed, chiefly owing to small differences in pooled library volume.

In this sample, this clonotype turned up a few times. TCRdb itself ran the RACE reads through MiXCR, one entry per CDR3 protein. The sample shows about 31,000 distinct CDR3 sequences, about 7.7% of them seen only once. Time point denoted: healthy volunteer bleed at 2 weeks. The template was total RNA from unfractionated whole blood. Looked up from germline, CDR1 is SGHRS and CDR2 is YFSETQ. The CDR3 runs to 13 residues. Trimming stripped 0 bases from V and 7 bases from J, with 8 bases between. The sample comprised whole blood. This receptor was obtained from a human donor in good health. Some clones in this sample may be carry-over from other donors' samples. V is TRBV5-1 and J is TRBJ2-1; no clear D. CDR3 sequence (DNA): TGCGCCAGCAGCTTGGCTGGTGAGAATGAGCAGTTCTTC. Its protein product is CASSLAGENEQFF.